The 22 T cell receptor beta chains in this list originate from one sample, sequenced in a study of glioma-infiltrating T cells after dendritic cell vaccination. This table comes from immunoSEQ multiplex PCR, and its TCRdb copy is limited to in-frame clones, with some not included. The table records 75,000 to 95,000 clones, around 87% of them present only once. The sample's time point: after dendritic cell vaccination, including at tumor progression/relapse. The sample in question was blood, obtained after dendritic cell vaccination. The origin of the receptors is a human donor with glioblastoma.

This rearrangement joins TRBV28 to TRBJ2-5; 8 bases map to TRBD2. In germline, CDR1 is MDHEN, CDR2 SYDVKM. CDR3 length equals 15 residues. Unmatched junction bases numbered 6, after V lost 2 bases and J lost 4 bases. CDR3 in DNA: TGTGCCAGCAGTTTAGGGGGAGCGGGAGCAGAGACCCAGTACTTC. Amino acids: CASSLGGAGAETQYF.

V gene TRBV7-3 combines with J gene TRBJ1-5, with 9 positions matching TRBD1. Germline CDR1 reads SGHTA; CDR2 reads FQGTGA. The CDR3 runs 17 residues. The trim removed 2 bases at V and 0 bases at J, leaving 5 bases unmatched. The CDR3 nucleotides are TGTGCCAGCAGCTTAGTGGACAGGGGACATAGCAATCAGCCCCAGCATTTT. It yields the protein CASSLVDRGHSNQPQHF.

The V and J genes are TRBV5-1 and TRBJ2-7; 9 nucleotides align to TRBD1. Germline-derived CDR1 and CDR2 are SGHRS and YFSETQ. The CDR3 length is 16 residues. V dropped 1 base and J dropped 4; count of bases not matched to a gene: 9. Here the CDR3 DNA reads TGCGCCAGCAGCTTGACCAACCGGGACAGGGTTTACGAGCAGTACTTC. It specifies CASSLTNRDRVYEQYF. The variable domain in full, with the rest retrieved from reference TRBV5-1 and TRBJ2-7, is KAGVTQTPRYLIKTRGQQVTLSCSPISGHRSVSWYQQTPGQGLQFLFEYFSETQRNKGNFPGRFSGRQFSNSRSEMNVSTLELGDSALYLCASSLTNRDRVYEQYFGPGTRLTVT.

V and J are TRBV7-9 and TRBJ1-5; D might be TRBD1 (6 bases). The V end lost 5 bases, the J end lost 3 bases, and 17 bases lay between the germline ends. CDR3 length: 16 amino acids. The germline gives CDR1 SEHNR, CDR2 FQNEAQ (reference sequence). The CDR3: CASSPERGLNNQPQHF. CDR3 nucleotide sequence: TGTGCCAGCAGCCCGGAAAGGGGGTTGAACAATCAGCCCCAGCATTTT.

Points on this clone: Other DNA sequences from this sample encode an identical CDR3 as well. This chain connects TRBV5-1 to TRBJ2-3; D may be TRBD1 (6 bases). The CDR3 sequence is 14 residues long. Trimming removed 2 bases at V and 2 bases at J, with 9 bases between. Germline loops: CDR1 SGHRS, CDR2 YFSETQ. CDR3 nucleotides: TGCGCCAGCAGCTTAGGACAGTCCACAGATACGCAGTATTTT. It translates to CASSLGQSTDTQYF. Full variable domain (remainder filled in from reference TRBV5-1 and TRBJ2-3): KAGVTQTPRYLIKTRGQQVTLSCSPISGHRSVSWYQQTPGQGLQFLFEYFSETQRNKGNFPGRFSGRQFSNSRSEMNVSTLELGDSALYLCASSLGQSTDTQYFGPGTRLTVL.

CDR3 amino acids: CASSPSEEDTQYF. The DNA for the CDR3 is TGTGCCAGCTCACCCTCCGAGGAGGATACGCAGTATTTT. The V and J genes are TRBV18 and TRBJ2-3; D is unclear. The germline CDR1 and CDR2 sequences are KGHSH and LQKENI. CDR3 length: 13 amino acids. V was shortened by 3 bases and J by 6 bases, with 10 bases between the two germline ends.

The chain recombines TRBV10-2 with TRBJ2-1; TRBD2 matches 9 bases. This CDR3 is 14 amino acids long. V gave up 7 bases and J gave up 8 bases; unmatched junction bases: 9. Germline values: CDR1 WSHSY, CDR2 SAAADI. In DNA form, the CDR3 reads TGCGCCAGCACGAAGCGGGGCGGGGGGGATGAGCAGTTCTTC. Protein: CASTKRGGGDEQFF.

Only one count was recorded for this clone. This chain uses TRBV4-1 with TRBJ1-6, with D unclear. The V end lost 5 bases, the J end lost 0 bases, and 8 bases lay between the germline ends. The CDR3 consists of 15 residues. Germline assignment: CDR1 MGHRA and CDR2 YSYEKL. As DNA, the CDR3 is TGCGCCAGCAGCACACAGAGCTCCTATAATTCACCCCTCCACTTT. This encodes CASSTQSSYNSPLHF.

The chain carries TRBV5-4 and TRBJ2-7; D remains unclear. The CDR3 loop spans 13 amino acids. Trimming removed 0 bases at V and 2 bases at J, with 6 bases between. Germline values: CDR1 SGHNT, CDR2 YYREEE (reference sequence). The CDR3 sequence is CASSLEQTYEQYF. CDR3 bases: TGTGCCAGCAGCTTGGAACAAACCTACGAGCAGTACTTC.

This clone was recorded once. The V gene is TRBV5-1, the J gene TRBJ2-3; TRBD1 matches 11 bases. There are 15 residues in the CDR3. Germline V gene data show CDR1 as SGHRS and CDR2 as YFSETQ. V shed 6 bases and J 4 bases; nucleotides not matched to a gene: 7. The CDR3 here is CASTSGQGGSDTQYF. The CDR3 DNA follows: TGCGCCAGCACCTCGGGACAGGGGGGCTCAGATACGCAGTATTTT.

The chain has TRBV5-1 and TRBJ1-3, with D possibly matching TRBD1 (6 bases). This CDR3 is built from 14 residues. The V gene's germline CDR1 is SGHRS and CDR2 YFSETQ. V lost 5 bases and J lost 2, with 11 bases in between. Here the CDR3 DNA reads TGCGCCAGCAGTTCTGACAGGCCTGGAAACACCATATATTTT. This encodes CASSSDRPGNTIYF.

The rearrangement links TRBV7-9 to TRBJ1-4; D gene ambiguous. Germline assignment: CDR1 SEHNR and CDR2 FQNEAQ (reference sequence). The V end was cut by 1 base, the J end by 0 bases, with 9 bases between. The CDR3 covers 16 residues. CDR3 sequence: CASSLGRPSTNEKLFF. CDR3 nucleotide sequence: TGTGCCAGCAGCTTAGGGAGGCCCTCAACTAATGAAAAACTGTTTTTT.

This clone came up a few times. CDR3 bases: TGTGCCAGCAGCTTGGAGGGGGACAGGGAGGGGGAAAAACTGTTTTTT. It is translated as CASSLEGDREGEKLFF. V gene TRBV5-8 combines with J gene TRBJ1-4, with 9 bases that match TRBD1. This CDR3 has 16 residues. V shed 0 bases, J shed 8 bases, and the junction held 8 bases outside the gene matches. CDR1 and CDR2 (germline): SGHTS, YDEGEE.

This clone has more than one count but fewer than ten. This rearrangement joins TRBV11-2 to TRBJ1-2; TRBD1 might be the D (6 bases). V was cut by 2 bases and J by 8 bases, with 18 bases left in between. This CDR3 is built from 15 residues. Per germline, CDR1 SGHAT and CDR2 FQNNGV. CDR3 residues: CASSLFDGGAVGYTF. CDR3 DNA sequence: TGTGCCAGCAGCTTATTTGATGGGGGGGCGGTAGGCTACACCTTC.

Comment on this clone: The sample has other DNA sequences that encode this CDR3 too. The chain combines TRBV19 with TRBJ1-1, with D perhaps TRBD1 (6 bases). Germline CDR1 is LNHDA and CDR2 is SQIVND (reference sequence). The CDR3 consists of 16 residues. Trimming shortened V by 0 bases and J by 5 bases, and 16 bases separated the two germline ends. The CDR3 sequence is CASSIDRGGAGTEAFF. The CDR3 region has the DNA TGTGCCAGTAGTATAGATCGGGGGGGCGCCGGGACTGAAGCTTTCTTT.

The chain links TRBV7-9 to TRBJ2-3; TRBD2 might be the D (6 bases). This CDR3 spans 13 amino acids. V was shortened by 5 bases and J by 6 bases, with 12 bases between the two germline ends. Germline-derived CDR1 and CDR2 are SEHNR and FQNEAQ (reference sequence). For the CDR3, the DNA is TGTGCCAGCAGCCGCGGCGGGGCCGATACGCAGTATTTT. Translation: CASSRGGADTQYF.

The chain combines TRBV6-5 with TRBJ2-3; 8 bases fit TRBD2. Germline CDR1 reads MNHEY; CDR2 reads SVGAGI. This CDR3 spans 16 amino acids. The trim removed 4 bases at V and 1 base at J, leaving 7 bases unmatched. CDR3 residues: CASSFAAGVGTDTQYF. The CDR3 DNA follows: TGTGCCAGCAGTTTTGCAGCGGGAGTAGGCACAGATACGCAGTATTTT.

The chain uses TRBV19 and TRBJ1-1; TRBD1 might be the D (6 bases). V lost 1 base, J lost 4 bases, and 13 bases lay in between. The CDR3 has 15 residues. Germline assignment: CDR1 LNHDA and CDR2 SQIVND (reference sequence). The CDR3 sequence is CASSIGGRGSTEAFF. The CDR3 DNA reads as TGTGCCAGTAGTATAGGGGGCAGGGGCAGCACTGAAGCTTTCTTT.

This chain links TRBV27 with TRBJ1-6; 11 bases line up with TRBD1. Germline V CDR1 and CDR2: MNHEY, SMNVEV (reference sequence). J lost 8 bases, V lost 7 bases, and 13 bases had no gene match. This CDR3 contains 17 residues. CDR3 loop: CASTLRGQGAYYSPLHF. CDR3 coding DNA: TGTGCCAGCACCCTCCGAGGACAGGGGGCTTATTATTCACCCCTCCACTTT.

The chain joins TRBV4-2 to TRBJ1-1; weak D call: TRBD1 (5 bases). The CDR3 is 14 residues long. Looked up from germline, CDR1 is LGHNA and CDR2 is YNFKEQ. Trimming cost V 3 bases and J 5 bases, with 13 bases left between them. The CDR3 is CASSHPQEATEAFF. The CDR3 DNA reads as TGTGCCAGCAGCCACCCACAGGAAGCGACTGAAGCTTTCTTT.

The CDR3 DNA sequence: TGCGCCAGCCGCCCGACTAGCGGGACTATCTACGAGCAGTACTTC. Translating gives CASRPTSGTIYEQYF. V and J are TRBV5-1 and TRBJ2-7, with 11 bases aligning to TRBD2. Trimming at V came to 7 bases and at J to 3 bases, leaving 9 bases not matched to a gene. Per the germline V gene, CDR1 is SGHRS and CDR2 is YFSETQ. CDR3 length equals 15 residues. The full variable domain, with the rest looked up from reference TRBV5-1 and TRBJ2-7, is KAGVTQTPRYLIKTRGQQVTLSCSPISGHRSVSWYQQTPGQGLQFLFEYFSETQRNKGNFPGRFSGRQFSNSRSEMNVSTLELGDSALYLCASRPTSGTIYEQYFGPGTRLTVT.

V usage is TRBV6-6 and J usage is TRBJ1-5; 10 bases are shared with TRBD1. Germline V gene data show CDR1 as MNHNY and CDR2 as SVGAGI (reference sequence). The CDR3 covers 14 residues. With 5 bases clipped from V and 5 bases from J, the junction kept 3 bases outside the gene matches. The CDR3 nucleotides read TGTGCCAGCAGTGACAGGGGGCCGGATCAGCCCCAGCATTTT. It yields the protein CASSDRGPDQPQHF.